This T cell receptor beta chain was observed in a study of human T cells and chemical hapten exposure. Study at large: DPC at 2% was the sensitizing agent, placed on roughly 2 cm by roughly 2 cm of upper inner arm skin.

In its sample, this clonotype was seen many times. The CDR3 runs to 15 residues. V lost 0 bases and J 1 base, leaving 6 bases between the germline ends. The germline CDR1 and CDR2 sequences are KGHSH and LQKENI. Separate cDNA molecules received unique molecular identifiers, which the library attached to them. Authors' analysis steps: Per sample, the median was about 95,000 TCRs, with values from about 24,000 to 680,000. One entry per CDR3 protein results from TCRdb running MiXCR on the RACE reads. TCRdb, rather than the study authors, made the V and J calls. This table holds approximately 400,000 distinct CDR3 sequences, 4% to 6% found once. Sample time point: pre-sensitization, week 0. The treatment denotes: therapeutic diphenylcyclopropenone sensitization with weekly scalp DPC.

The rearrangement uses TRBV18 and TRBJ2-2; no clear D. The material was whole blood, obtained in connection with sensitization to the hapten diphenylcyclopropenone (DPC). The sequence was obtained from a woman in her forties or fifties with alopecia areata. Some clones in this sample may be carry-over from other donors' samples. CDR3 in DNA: TGTGCCAGCTCACCACCCTTAGGGAACACCGGGGAGCTGTTTTTT. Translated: CASSPPLGNTGELFF.